One and the same sample provided the 20 T cell receptor beta chains below, sequenced in a study of PD-1 blockade in classical Hodgkin lymphoma. Noted time point: cycle 4 day 1 (C4D1), after 6 weeks of nivolumab. Relapses following autologous stem cell transplantation were seen in all patients, with brentuximab vedotin exposure varying. After PBMCs were thawed, their CD8+ T cells were isolated by magnetic negative selection. Data came from immunoSEQ multiplex PCR; TCRdb stores just in-frame clones and leaves some out. Of 7,300 or so clones listed, around 79% are singletons. The sequencing used CD8+ T cells from blood, collected before the fourth cycle of nivolumab. The receptors stem from a human donor with classical Hodgkin lymphoma.

The chain uses TRBV7-9 and TRBJ2-5, with 11 bases identical to TRBD1. V gave up 4 bases and J gave up 4 bases; unmatched junction bases: 5. The V gene's germline CDR1 is SEHNR and CDR2 FQNEAQ (reference sequence). This CDR3 has 15 amino acids. CDR3 sequence reads: CASSWDRGDRETQYF. The CDR3 nucleotides are TGTGCCAGCAGCTGGGACAGGGGGGATCGAGAGACCCAGTACTTC.

This chain links TRBV27 with TRBJ2-1, with D possibly TRBD2 on 6 matching bases. The CDR3 sequence is 11 residues long. Germline CDR1 reads MNHEY; CDR2 reads SMNVEV (reference sequence). V dropped 8 bases and J dropped 8 bases, with 10 bases sitting between them. The CDR3 here is CASGGPHEQFF. The CDR3 nucleotides read TGTGCCAGCGGAGGGCCCCATGAGCAGTTCTTC.

V is TRBV7-9 and J is TRBJ1-4, with D perhaps TRBD1 (6 bases). V was cut by 6 bases and J by 5 bases, with 10 bases left in between. From germline, CDR1 is SEHNR and CDR2 FQNEAQ (reference sequence). This CDR3 region has 13 residues. Here the CDR3 reads CASRDRLNEKLFF. CDR3 in DNA: TGTGCCAGCAGAGACAGGTTAAATGAAAAACTGTTTTTT.

V usage is TRBV5-1 and J usage is TRBJ1-5; D is perhaps TRBD1 (5 bases). Germline assignment: CDR1 SGHRS and CDR2 YFSETQ. The CDR3 covers 13 residues. V lost 4 bases, J lost 7 bases, and 12 bases lay in between. CDR3 loop: CASSRGGDQPQHF. In DNA, the CDR3 is TGCGCCAGCAGCCGGGGTGGGGACCAGCCCCAGCATTTT.

The chain joins TRBV9 to TRBJ2-1; 10 bases agree with TRBD2. V was pared by 0 bases and J by 8 bases, with 5 bases of the junction left unmatched. CDR3 size: 15 residues. The germline V gene has CDR1 SGDLS and CDR2 YYNGEE. CDR3 residues: CASSVGTSGNDEQFF. For the CDR3, the DNA is TGTGCCAGCAGCGTAGGGACTAGCGGTAACGATGAGCAGTTCTTC.

The sample holds a few counts of this clone. The rearrangement joins TRBV19 to TRBJ2-2; tentative D call: TRBD2 (5 bases). V lost 6 bases to trimming and J lost 1 base, with 9 bases between them. Germline values: CDR1 LNHDA, CDR2 SQIVND (reference sequence). This CDR3 spans 14 amino acids. CDR3 loop: CASRNSENTGELFF. Here the CDR3 DNA reads TGTGCCAGTAGGAATAGCGAGAACACCGGGGAGCTGTTTTTT.

The CDR3 DNA sequence: TGTGCCACCAGCAGGACAGGGAGCTTCGGTGGCTACACCTTC. Translated, it gives CATSRTGSFGGYTF. The chain couples TRBV15 to TRBJ1-2; 7 bases match TRBD1. Germline CDR1 is LNHNV and CDR2 is YYDKDF (reference sequence). CDR3 length: 14 amino acids. V shed 3 bases and J 7 bases; nucleotides not matched to a gene: 8.

This chain uses TRBV7-9 with TRBJ2-2, with D unclear. The CDR3 has 15 residues. The germline V gene encodes CDR1 SEHNR and CDR2 FQNEAQ (reference sequence). V was trimmed by 2 bases and J by 0 bases, leaving 7 bases between them. The CDR3 reads CASSLTPANTGELFF. CDR3 DNA: TGTGCCAGCAGCTTAACCCCCGCGAACACCGGGGAGCTGTTTTTT.

The V call is TRBV27, the J call TRBJ1-1, with D perhaps TRBD1 (6 bases). With 3 bases removed from V and 3 bases from J, the gap between germline ends came to 14 bases. The CDR3 has 15 residues. Germline CDR1 and CDR2: MNHEY and SMNVEV (reference sequence). The CDR3 DNA follows: TGTGCCAGCAGTTTCGGGACATTACGAGACACTGAAGCTTTCTTT. Translating it yields CASSFGTLRDTEAFF.

This clone has only a few counts. V is TRBV19 and J is TRBJ1-5; D remains unclear. The CDR3 runs 13 residues. In germline, CDR1 is LNHDA, CDR2 SQIVND (reference sequence). V was cut by 8 bases and J by 6 bases, with 14 bases left in between. The CDR3 sequence: CASASLESQPQHF. The CDR3 DNA is TGTGCCAGTGCTTCCTTGGAAAGTCAGCCCCAGCATTTT.

J is TRBJ2-2 and V is TRBV9, with D possibly being TRBD1 or TRBD2 (5 bases each). Germline V gene sequence: CDR1 SGDLS, CDR2 YYNGEE. This CDR3 region has 15 residues. The V gene lost 0 bases and the J gene lost 4 bases, with 10 bases spanning the gap. The CDR3 here is CASSVEAGTTGELFF. CDR3 in DNA: TGTGCCAGCAGCGTAGAGGCAGGGACCACCGGGGAGCTGTTTTTT.

The rearrangement links TRBV6-5 to TRBJ2-7; a weak D match, TRBD2 (5 bases). There are 13 residues in the CDR3. Per the germline V gene, CDR1 is MNHEY and CDR2 is SVGAGI. Trimming left V 1 base short and J 4 bases short, with 8 bases between. The chain's CDR3 is CASSYYRGYEQYF. The CDR3 coding sequence is TGTGCCAGCAGTTACTACCGCGGGTACGAGCAGTACTTC.

Of note for this clone: The identical CDR3 is also encoded by other nucleotide sequences in the sample. The chain links TRBV11-3 to TRBJ2-7; 7 bases match TRBD1. J lost 3 bases, V lost 5 bases, and 7 bases had no gene match. The CDR3 runs to 14 residues. The germline V gene has CDR1 SGHNT and CDR2 YENEEA. CDR3 residues: CASSPSGQNYEQYF. CDR3 coding DNA: TGTGCCAGCAGCCCATCGGGACAGAACTACGAGCAGTACTTC.

V and J are TRBV18 and TRBJ2-7, with D possibly being TRBD2 (6 bases). Germline CDR1 and CDR2: KGHSH and LQKENI. Trimming cost V 0 bases and J 3 bases, with 12 bases left between them. There are 15 residues in the CDR3. CDR3 sequence: CASSPPGRGNYEQYF. The CDR3 DNA is TGTGCCAGCTCACCACCGGGACGGGGGAACTACGAGCAGTACTTC.

V is TRBV30 and J is TRBJ2-3; D remains unclear. This CDR3 has 13 residues. Germline CDR1 and CDR2: GTSNPN and SVGIG (reference sequence). V was shortened by 2 bases and J by 1 base, with 7 bases between the two germline ends. This CDR3 is CAWSLGRTDTQYF. The DNA for the CDR3 is TGTGCCTGGAGTCTGGGCCGCACAGATACGCAGTATTTT.

This clone was found a few times. The V gene is TRBV9, the J gene TRBJ2-1; tentative D call: TRBD2 (6 bases). The CDR3 runs 14 residues. Germline assignment: CDR1 SGDLS and CDR2 YYNGEE. Deletions cut 3 bases from V and 4 bases from J, with 11 bases between. The CDR3 DNA reads TGTGCCAGCAGCGCGGGAGAAGGGTACAATGAGCAGTTCTTC. Its translation: CASSAGEGYNEQFF.

The gene calls are TRBV6-5 and TRBJ1-5; 8 nucleotides line up with TRBD1. In germline, CDR1 is MNHEY, CDR2 SVGAGI. J was trimmed by 3 bases and V by 2 bases; bases with no gene match: 3. This CDR3 has 15 amino acids. CDR3 loop: CASSYGRGLNQPQHF. Here the CDR3 DNA reads TGTGCCAGCAGTTACGGCAGGGGGCTCAATCAGCCCCAGCATTTT.

The gene calls are TRBV5-6 and TRBJ1-2, with TRBD1 matching 7 bases. Germline CDR1 SGHDT, CDR2 YYEEEE. The CDR3 loop spans 16 amino acids. Trimming took 6 bases from V and 2 from J; bases not matched to a gene: 13. DNA for the CDR3: TGTGCCAGCACCTCCTGGGACGACAGGGCCAACTATGGCTACACCTTC. This translates into CASTSWDDRANYGYTF. Full variable domain (missing parts from reference TRBV5-6 and TRBJ1-2): DAGVTQSPTHLIKTRGQQVTLRCSPKSGHDTVSWYQQALGQGPQFIFQYYEEEERQRGNFPDRFSGHQFPNYSSELNVNALLLGDSALYLCASTSWDDRANYGYTFGSGTRLTVV.

In this sample, this clone turned up once. The chain links TRBV4-3 to TRBJ2-2; TRBD1 matches at 8 bases. This CDR3 comprises 16 residues. V lost 2 bases to trimming and J lost 3 bases; unmatched junction nucleotides: 5. Germline V gene data show CDR1 as LGHNA and CDR2 as YSLEER. Here the CDR3 DNA reads TGCGCCAGCAGCCAACTCCAGGGGGCGCACACCGGGGAGCTGTTTTTT. Translation: CASSQLQGAHTGELFF.

This chain joins TRBV19 and TRBJ2-4; D not resolved. The CDR3 is 15 residues long. The V end lost 1 base, the J end lost 8 bases, and 15 bases lay between the germline ends. Germline V gene lookup returns CDR1 LNHDA and CDR2 SQIVND (reference sequence). CDR3 DNA sequence: TGTGCCAGTAGTATAGTAGCCCCCGGACGAGACATTCAGTACTTC. Its translation: CASSIVAPGRDIQYF.